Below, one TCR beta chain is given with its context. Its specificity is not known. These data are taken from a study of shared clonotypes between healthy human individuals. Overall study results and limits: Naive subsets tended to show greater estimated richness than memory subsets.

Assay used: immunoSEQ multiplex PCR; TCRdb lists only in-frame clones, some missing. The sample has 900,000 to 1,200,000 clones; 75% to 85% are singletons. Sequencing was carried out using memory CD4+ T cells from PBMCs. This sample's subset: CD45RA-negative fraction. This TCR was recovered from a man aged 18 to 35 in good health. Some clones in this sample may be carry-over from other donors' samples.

The CDR3 here is CASSLLRTGYNEKLFF. The CDR3 nucleotides read TGTGCCAGCTCACTATTAAGGACAGGCTATAATGAAAAACTGTTTTTT. The V and J genes are TRBV18 and TRBJ1-4, with 7 bases identical to TRBD1. With 4 bases clipped from V and 4 bases from J, the junction kept 9 bases outside the gene matches. There are 16 residues in the CDR3. The germline V gene encodes CDR1 KGHSH and CDR2 LQKENI.